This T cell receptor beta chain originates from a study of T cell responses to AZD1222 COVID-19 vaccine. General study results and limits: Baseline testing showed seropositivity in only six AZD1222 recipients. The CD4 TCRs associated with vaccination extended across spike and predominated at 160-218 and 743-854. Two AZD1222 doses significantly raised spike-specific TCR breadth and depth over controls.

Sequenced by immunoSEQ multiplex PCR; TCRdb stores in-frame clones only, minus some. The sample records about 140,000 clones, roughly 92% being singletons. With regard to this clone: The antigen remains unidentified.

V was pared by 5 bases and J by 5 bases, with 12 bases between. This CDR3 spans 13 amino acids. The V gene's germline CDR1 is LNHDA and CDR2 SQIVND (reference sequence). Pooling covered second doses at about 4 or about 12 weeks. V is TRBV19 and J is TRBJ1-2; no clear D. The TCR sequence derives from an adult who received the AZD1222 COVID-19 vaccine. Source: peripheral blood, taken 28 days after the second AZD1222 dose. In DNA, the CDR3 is TGTGCCAGTAGTGTTCCCCCTGGTTATGGCTACACCTTC. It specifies CASSVPPGYGYTF.